The clone carrying this TCR beta chain was found many times. The CDR3 is cut off 3 residues early in the read; its end comes from the germline J gene. The sample originates from a study of T cell clonality in common variable immunodeficiency. Repertoires were generated with immunoSEQ multiplex PCR, while TCRdb's copy carries only in-frame clones and drops some. The sample presents around 52,000 clones, none singletons. The length of the CDR3 is 15 residues. CDR1 is DFQATT and CDR2 is SNEGSKA in the germline V gene (reference sequence). V lost 1 base, J lost 4 bases, and 7 bases stayed unmatched. The sequence was collected from a person aged 18 to 70 in good health. The chain recombines TRBV20-1 with TRBJ1-3; the match to TRBD1 covers 7 bases. Sequenced sample: peripheral blood mononuclear cells. CDR3 DNA (partial): TGCAGTGCTAGAGTCAGAGGGGGCTACGGAAACACC. Translated, it gives CSARVRGGYGNT. The complete CDR3 reads CSARVRGGYGNTIYF.